The 10 T cell receptor beta chains reported below all come from one sample, sequenced in a study of response to subunit inactivated influenza vaccine. TCRdb re-analysed the RT-PCR reads in MiXCR, keeping a single row per CDR3 protein. The data contain 540,000 or so distinct CDR3 sequences, 10% to 15% of them singletons. The sample consisted of PBMCs from blood, taken 40 to 50 days after vaccination. The receptors derive from a middle-aged man who received an inactivated influenza vaccine.

This clonotype was picked up a small number of times. This sequence joins TRBV6-1 and TRBJ2-5; 9 bases line up with TRBD2. Germline CDR1 and CDR2: MNHNS and SASEGT. The V gene end was trimmed by 6 bases and the J gene end by 3 bases; junction bases not matched to a gene: 11. The CDR3 contains 16 residues. The CDR3 nucleotides read TGTGCCAGCAGCCGCGGGGGGGGCGTTTCAGAAGAGACCCAGTACTTC. Encoded protein: CASSRGGGVSEETQYF.

Many counts were recorded for this clonotype. The chain links TRBV12-3 or TRBV12-4 to TRBJ1-5; 8 positions agree with TRBD1. The junction had 7 bases not matched to a gene; V was cut back by 6 bases and J by 3 bases. The CDR3 spans 15 residues. This chain's CDR3 is CASRLDRDVNQPQHF. The CDR3 nucleotides are TGTGCCAGCAGACTGGACAGGGACGTCAATCAGCCCCAGCATTTT.

The chain joins TRBV7-3 to TRBJ2-2; the match to TRBD1 covers 7 bases. CDR1 is SGHTA, CDR2 FQGTGA, per germline. V was pared by 9 bases and J by 1 base, with 5 bases of the junction left unmatched. CDR3 length: 14 amino acids. CDR3 coding DNA: TGTGCCAGTCAAGGACAGGTGAACACCGGGGAGCTGTTTTTT. Protein sequence: CASQGQVNTGELFF.

This clonotype was seen more than once but under ten times. The chain is built from TRBV6-4 and TRBJ2-1, with 15 nucleotides matching TRBD2. CDR3 size: 16 residues. V gave up 6 bases and J gave up 6 bases; unmatched junction bases: 6. Per germline, CDR1 MRHNA and CDR2 SNTAGT. In DNA, the CDR3 is TGTGCCAGCAGATGGACTAGCGGGAGGGCCTCCAATGAGCAGTTCTTC. Protein: CASRWTSGRASNEQFF.

The chain links TRBV21-1 to TRBJ2-3; no check of the table's D call, TRBD2, against the DNA was made. TRBV21-1 is a known pseudogene. This CDR3 has 17 residues. CDR3 nucleotides: TGTGCCAGCACCGACAGACTAGCTCTATCTAGCACAGATACGCAGTATTTT. It codes for CASTDRLALSSTDTQYF.

This clonotype was counted only a few times. The chain couples TRBV6-6 to TRBJ2-1; no definite D call. Germline-derived CDR1 and CDR2 are MNHNY and SVGAGI (reference sequence). The CDR3 consists of 13 residues. V lost 4 bases and J lost 8, with 12 bases in between. The CDR3 is CASSFRHIDEQFF. CDR3 nucleotides: TGTGCCAGCAGTTTCCGGCATATCGATGAGCAGTTCTTC.

This clonotype was seen only a few times. V is TRBV7-9 and J is TRBJ1-1, with D unclear. The CDR3 loop spans 15 amino acids. Germline values: CDR1 SEHNR, CDR2 FQNEAQ (reference sequence). V gave up 2 bases and J gave up 0 bases, with 10 bases separating them. CDR3 residues: CASSLKRRVNTEAFF. The CDR3 region has the DNA TGTGCCAGCAGCTTAAAGCGAAGGGTGAACACTGAAGCTTTCTTT.

This clonotype has at least ten counts. The genes are TRBV5-1 and TRBJ1-1, with 7 bases that match TRBD1. After removal of 3 bases from V and 3 bases from J, the junction contained 8 bases not matched to a gene. This CDR3 is 15 amino acids long. The germline V gene encodes CDR1 SGHRS and CDR2 YFSETQ. CDR3 sequence reads: CASSSGTAHDTEAFF. DNA for the CDR3: TGCGCCAGCAGCTCGGGGACAGCCCACGACACTGAAGCTTTCTTT. Variable domain in full (rest from reference TRBV5-1 and TRBJ1-1): KAGVTQTPRYLIKTRGQQVTLSCSPISGHRSVSWYQQTPGQGLQFLFEYFSETQRNKGNFPGRFSGRQFSNSRSEMNVSTLELGDSALYLCASSSGTAHDTEAFFGQGTRLTVV.

The V call is TRBV4-1, the J call TRBJ1-4, with unresolved D. Trimming pared 1 base from V and 0 bases from J, leaving 6 bases between. Germline loops: CDR1 MGHRA, CDR2 YSYEKL. This CDR3 spans 15 amino acids. In nucleotides, the CDR3 is TGCGCCAGCAGCCAAGTAGACTCAACTAATGAAAAACTGTTTTTT. Protein: CASSQVDSTNEKLFF.

V usage is TRBV12-3 or TRBV12-4 and J usage is TRBJ2-2, with D possibly TRBD2 on 6 matching bases. The V gene lost 6 bases and the J gene lost 4 bases, with 12 bases spanning the gap. The CDR3 covers 14 residues. The DNA for the CDR3 is TGTGCCAGCAGCTCCTGGGGGGTCACCGGGGAGCTGTTTTTT. This sequence encodes CASSSWGVTGELFF.